This paragraph reports one TCR beta chain. No antigen is known for it. It has no much larger one-base neighbor in the sample; base qualities were not kept. This sample was taken from a study of cytomegalovirus exposure and HLA in healthy donors (dated by TCRdb to between 2016 and 2019). About the investigation overall: In an earlier analysis of roughly 500 of the donors, less than 350 Gb of sequence data and some 100 million unique TCR beta sequences from 180 million or so T cells were reported. About 300 gigabases of sequencing data and approximately 85 million unique TCR sequences were included in an early release covering about 600 HLA-typed donors. Of the roughly 410 genotyped donors, over 80% were placed in the genetic ancestry cluster associated with self-reported Caucasian donors. The study was designed to test whether signatures of past pathogen exposure could be identified by cataloging public T cell receptors. Using immunosequencing, the study profiled T cell repertoires from some 670 subjects and related those repertoires to cytomegalovirus serostatus. In addition to the first cohort of around 670 subjects, a separate validation cohort of under 150 different subjects was used. To predict cytomegalovirus infection status, the study combined high-throughput TCR immunosequencing, statistical association of individual TCRs with disease status, and machine learning. To study patterns of TCR occurrence, a later analysis re-analyzed previously published TCR beta repertoires from just over 650 donors and added high-resolution HLA genotyping. The later analysis used no new phenotypic data to find candidate immune exposures, relying instead on TCR beta sequences and their occurrence across donors. An earlier analysis of roughly 580 of the donors used high-throughput TCR beta sequencing to judge whether each TCR beta V gene segment behaved as functional or pseudogenic. Donor age, sex, ethnicity and CMV serostatus were compiled together with the repertoire data. Genome-wide SNP genotypes for about 65% of the 666 donors were used in a later genetic analysis, which treated that subset as a discovery cohort. All discovery cohort repertoires had been generated on a single sequencing platform. HLA typing covered class I and class II loci at four-digit resolution. The number of typed donors differed by locus: 629-630 for A, B, C, DRB1 and DQB1; approximately 530 for DQA1; 606 for DPA1; and about 470 for DPB1. Roughly 5 DR-DQ haplotypes were treated as single units for association and clustering because of strong linkage in the cohort. Across 398 genotyped donors of the cohort, an average of about 240,000 unique TCR beta nucleotide sequences per donor were sequenced, and around 19% of those sequences were non-productive. General study outcomes and caveats: A cluster of highly shared sequence variants was judged likely to represent a technical artifact of the sequencing pipeline. Three of the identified cytomegalovirus-associated TCR beta chains were confirmed in vitro to be specific for cytomegalovirus antigens. According to the authors, the approach could potentially be generalized to other disease states and immunological phenotypes. The presence/absence analyses assumed that sequencing depth was roughly uniform across donors, and that assumption may not be true. A later analysis associated about 17,000 TCR beta sequences with specific HLA alleles at a false discovery rate of 0.05. Because HLA typing was missing for some donors at each locus, association tests included only the typed subset. The 87-base-pair reads could not distinguish some IMGT-functional V segments, including TRBV6-2 and TRBV6-3, so those segments were excluded. Most TCR sequences were seen in very few donors, while some public TCRs were found in many individuals. Only TCR beta chains were sequenced in this cohort, and the absence of alpha or paired-chain data limited detectable features. The classifier was reported to diagnose cytomegalovirus status with high specificity and sensitivity in both the original cohort and the validation cohort. An earlier analysis of 587 of the donors showed that most TCR beta V segments appeared in productive rearrangements either about 87% or about 30% of the time, which broadly matched IMGT annotations. Because counts were too low, seventeen rarely observed V segments, including chromosome 9 orphons, were left out of the earlier analysis of about 500 of the donors. A further reported finding was that TCR beta sequences accurately predicted the HLA-A and HLA-B alleles for most subjects in the first cohort. A later genetic analysis reported fewer N-insertions in productive TCRs among donors in an Asian-associated ancestry cluster than the approximately 700-donor mean. A later analysis reported that several top co-occurrence clusters appeared linked to parvovirus B19, influenza, CMV and Epstein-Barr virus. Linkage disequilibrium might explain the correlated functional status among segregating V segments, but an unknown experimental factor could not be ruled out. In a later genetic analysis, a missense DCLRE1C variant was associated with V-gene and J-gene trimming of TCR beta chains, and the association was replicated in an independent cohort. A later analysis found that TCR association rates varied across HLA loci, with DRB1 alleles showing the most associated TCRs and HLA-C alleles the fewest. A later analysis found that HLA-associated TCR beta chains were more clonally expanded and had lower generation probabilities than equally common non-associated chains. The only immune exposure information available for the cohort was CMV serostatus. Assigning TCR associations to individual alleles was difficult when HLA alleles, especially DR and DQ, strongly co-occurred. The study gave a list of under 200 TCR beta chains associated with cytomegalovirus. According to a later analysis, most CMV-associated TCR beta chains appeared to be HLA-restricted, and the HLA associations seemed to be driven largely by CMV exposure.

The cohort consisted of hundreds of healthy bone marrow donors. Cohort members were all nominally healthy when sampled, although unrecorded immune exposures were likely present. The donor was CMV seropositive and belonged to the group of 250 to 350 seropositive cohort members. Each donor provided a peripheral blood sample, and peripheral blood mononuclear cells were used for TCR beta sequencing. The Qiagen DNeasy Blood Extraction Kit was used to extract genomic DNA from the blood cell samples. From cysteine to phenylalanine, the CDR3 is 14 amino acids long. Only the CDR3 region is kept as DNA, spanning 42 bases read in frame from base 1. Looking up the germline V gene (reference sequence) yields CDR1 GTSNPN and CDR2 SVGIG. V lost 4 bases and J lost 5 bases, and the count of bases not matched to a germline gene is 6. The method was the immunoSEQ multiplex PCR assay. The multiplex PCR relied on a mix of 60 forward primers for TCR Vbeta segments and 13 reverse primers for TCR Jbeta segments. A multiplex PCR assay on genomic DNA amplified the CDR3 region of rearranged TCR beta genes. The amplified TCR beta libraries were sequenced on the Illumina HiSeq System as 87-base-pair reads. The authors' analysis ran thus. In a later analysis, some 80 million unique TCR beta chains were counted across the roughly 610 repertoires, and around 10 million of these chains were shared by at least two donors. A nearest-neighbor algorithm error-corrected the raw reads and collapsed the reads into unique sequences, merging closely related sequences to remove PCR and sequencing errors. Alignment of CDR3 sequences to IMGT reference sequences was used to assign V, D and J gene segments. For a sequence to be retained, a match of at least six nucleotides to both a V gene segment and a J gene segment was required. Rearrangements were classified as productive when the CDR3 lacked stop codons and remained in frame with V and J, and all other rearrangements were classified as non-productive. CDR3 was defined according to IMGT convention as the region running from the second conserved V-encoded cysteine to the conserved J-encoded phenylalanine. The earlier analysis of some 540 of the donors excluded any sequence lacking an unambiguous match to a single V gene segment. An earlier analysis of 500 to 600 of the donors classified V segments as functional when productive rearrangements were above 56.7% and as segregating when the standard deviation between donors was above 5%. To diagnose cytomegalovirus status from the catalog of TCR beta chain sequences, a statistical classification framework was built. In a later analysis, TCR nucleotide sequences were compared against IMGT/GENE-DB human TR gene sequences so that V and J genes could be assigned. A later analysis assigned CDR3 sequences and most-parsimonious VDJ recombination scenarios with the TCRdist pipeline. A later analysis defined each TCR beta chain by its CDR3 amino acid sequence plus V-gene family, and excluded reads lacking a unique V-gene family. To address suspected cross-contamination and a sequencing artifact, a later analysis removed several hundred highly shared, low-generation-probability nucleotide sequences. A later analysis calculated a clonal expansion index for each public chain from normalized within-repertoire ranks of inferred template counts. Generation probabilities in a later analysis came from a VDJ recombination model fitted to out-of-frame rearrangements, and those results were checked against IGoR. In a later analysis, TCR-TCR, TCR-HLA and TCR-CMV co-occurrence was scored with hypergeometric tests, and a repertoire-size bias correction was applied to TCR pairs. To estimate false discovery rates, a later analysis permuted the HLA or CMV assignments 20 times. A later analysis grouped co-occurring TCRs with DBSCAN, adding TCRdist sequence similarity when clustering within HLA-allele-positive subsets. Co-occurrence clustering excluded repertoires with fewer than 30,000 or more than 120,000 public chains, plus five with anomalous nucleotide sharing. The immuneACCESS repertoire file appears here via TCRdb, limited to in-frame rearrangements. These files lack a portion of the clones; in checked studies, under half of the deficit traces to unresolved V genes, and the cause of the others is not known. V, J and clone size reflect that table, while D and trimming were determined from the DNA. The sample records around 80,000 clones, roughly 9.1% of which are singletons. Clones ranked in the top ten supply approximately 24% of the sample.

Sample: PBMCs. The sequence links TRBV30 to TRBJ2-5, with TRBD2 matching 11 junction bases. The sequence came from a man in his sixties in good health and CMV-seropositive. The DNA sequence is given as TGTGCCTGGATCGGGACTAGCGGATCGGAGACCCAGTACTTC. This is translated as CAWIGTSGSETQYF.